A selection of T cell receptor beta chains follows, all from one sample in a study of blood T cell repertoires in COVID-19. Assay used: immunoSEQ multiplex PCR; TCRdb lists only in-frame clones, some missing. The sample has some 170,000 clones; over 70% are singletons. The sequencing input was peripheral blood. The receptors derive from a woman older than 75 with active or convalescent COVID-19. Both conserved end residues are part of each CDR3. The order of the fields is CDR3 protein, CDR3 DNA, J gene, CDR3 length, V gene, clone size, D gene. A D gene is named only where the DNA matches it firmly. For some rows the clone size is stated as once, few or many, or as a class when expanded; others skip it.

CDR3aa: CASSLARGWTDTQYF
CDR3nt: TGTGCCAGCAGCTTAGCACGGGGTTGGACAGATACGCAGTATTTT
j_gene: TRBJ2-3
len: 15
v_gene: TRBV7-9
abundance: NA
d_gene: NA

CDR3aa: CASSLDGSSTDTQYF
CDR3nt: TGTGCCAGCAGCTTAGATGGCTCTAGCACAGATACGCAGTATTTT
j_gene: TRBJ2-3
len: 15
v_gene: TRBV7-2
abundance: NA
d_gene: NA

CDR3aa: CATSGMDRGLRQPQHF
CDR3nt: TGTGCCACCAGCGGAATGGACAGGGGGCTTCGGCAGCCCCAGCATTTT
j_gene: TRBJ1-5
len: 16
v_gene: TRBV24-1
abundance: NA
d_gene: TRBD1

CDR3aa: CASSEGTRINTIYF
CDR3nt: TGTGCCAGCAGTGAAGGGACTAGGATAAACACCATATATTTT
j_gene: TRBJ1-3
len: 14
v_gene: TRBV25-1
abundance: once
d_gene: NA

CDR3aa: CASSLTGAGNTIYF
CDR3nt: TGTGCCAGCAGCTTGACGGGAGCGGGAAACACCATATATTTT
j_gene: TRBJ1-3
len: 14
v_gene: TRBV11-2
abundance: NA
d_gene: NA

CDR3aa: CASSEDRGTGRSGANVLTF
CDR3nt: TGTGCCAGCAGTGAGGACCGGGGGACAGGACGCTCTGGGGCCAACGTCCTGACTTTC
j_gene: TRBJ2-6
len: 19
v_gene: TRBV6-1
abundance: NA
d_gene: TRBD1

CDR3aa: CASSILQGGYGYTF
CDR3nt: TGTGCCAGTAGTATCTTGCAGGGAGGCTATGGCTACACCTTC
j_gene: TRBJ1-2
len: 14
v_gene: TRBV19
abundance: NA
d_gene: NA

CDR3aa: CASSWNRVTEAFF
CDR3nt: TGTGCCAGCAGTTGGAACAGGGTGACTGAAGCTTTCTTT
j_gene: TRBJ1-1
len: 13
v_gene: TRBV6-2/TRBV6-3
abundance: few
d_gene: NA

CDR3aa: CASSLGQGSIQYF
CDR3nt: TGTGCCAGCAGCTTAGGTCAGGGAAGCATTCAGTACTTC
j_gene: TRBJ2-4
len: 13
v_gene: TRBV7-2
abundance: NA
d_gene: NA

CDR3aa: CASSPSRGPYEQYF
CDR3nt: TGTGCCAGCTCACCATCGCGGGGGCCCTACGAGCAGTACTTC
j_gene: TRBJ2-7
len: 14
v_gene: TRBV18
abundance: NA
d_gene: NA

CDR3aa: CASVRVGTEAFF
CDR3nt: TGTGCCAGCGTTCGGGTGGGCACTGAAGCTTTCTTT
j_gene: TRBJ1-1
len: 12
v_gene: TRBV5-8
abundance: few
d_gene: NA

CDR3aa: CASSEGTVSSGNTIYF
CDR3nt: TGTGCCAGCAGCGAAGGGACAGTAAGCTCTGGAAACACCATATATTTT
j_gene: TRBJ1-3
len: 16
v_gene: TRBV5-8
abundance: NA
d_gene: TRBD1

CDR3aa: CASAFFRGCSLHF
CDR3nt: TGTGCCAGCGCTTTCTTTCGGGGGTGCTCCCTCCACTTT
j_gene: TRBJ1-6
len: 13
v_gene: TRBV21-1
abundance: NA
d_gene: NA

CDR3aa: CASSGPTGVRANEKLFF
CDR3nt: TGTGCCAGCAGCGGTCCGACAGGGGTTCGGGCTAATGAAAAACTGTTTTTT
j_gene: TRBJ1-4
len: 17
v_gene: TRBV21-1
abundance: NA
d_gene: NA

CDR3aa: CASSIERVSGNTIYF
CDR3nt: TGTGCCAGCAGCATAGAACGGGTGTCTGGAAACACCATATATTTT
j_gene: TRBJ1-3
len: 15
v_gene: TRBV7-9
abundance: NA
d_gene: NA

CDR3aa: CASSLRGTSAYLTGNEQFF
CDR3nt: TGTGCCAGCAGCTTACGGGGGACTAGCGCCTATTTAACTGGGAATGAGCAGTTCTTC
j_gene: TRBJ2-1
len: 19
v_gene: TRBV7-3
abundance: once
d_gene: TRBD2

CDR3aa: CATITRDRGPWHPRYTEAFF
CDR3nt: TGTGCCACCATCACCCGGGACAGGGGGCCTTGGCACCCACGTTACACTGAAGCTTTCTTT
j_gene: TRBJ1-1
len: 20
v_gene: TRBV24-1
abundance: NA
d_gene: TRBD1

CDR3aa: CASSDLWTGRRFF
CDR3nt: TGTGCCAGCAGTGACTTATGGACAGGTCGTCGGTTCTTC
j_gene: TRBJ2-1
len: 13
v_gene: TRBV6-4
abundance: NA
d_gene: TRBD1

CDR3aa: CASSFLSGAVDNEQFF
CDR3nt: TGTGCCAGCAGCTTCCTTAGCGGGGCAGTAGACAATGAGCAGTTCTTC
j_gene: TRBJ2-1
len: 16
v_gene: TRBV11-3
abundance: once
d_gene: TRBD2

CDR3aa: CASSLAGLAGGDTQYF
CDR3nt: TGCGCCAGCAGCTTGGCCGGGCTAGCGGGGGGAGATACGCAGTATTTT
j_gene: TRBJ2-3
len: 16
v_gene: TRBV5-1
abundance: NA
d_gene: TRBD2

CDR3aa: CASSFKTTGGGETQYF
CDR3nt: TGCGCCAGCAGCTTCAAAACTACCGGGGGGGGAGAGACCCAGTACTTC
j_gene: TRBJ2-5
len: 16
v_gene: TRBV4-1
abundance: NA
d_gene: TRBD2

CDR3aa: CASSLQHGTGGEQYF
CDR3nt: TGTGCCAGCAGCCTTCAGCACGGGACAGGGGGCGAGCAGTACTTC
j_gene: TRBJ2-7
len: 15
v_gene: TRBV7-2
abundance: NA
d_gene: TRBD1

CDR3aa: CASSITVSLYEQYF
CDR3nt: TGTGCCAGTAGTATTACCGTTAGCCTCTACGAGCAGTACTTC
j_gene: TRBJ2-7
len: 14
v_gene: TRBV19
abundance: NA
d_gene: NA

CDR3aa: CASSQPGTGTLYSNQPQHF
CDR3nt: TGTGCCAGCAGTCAACCCGGGACAGGGACGTTGTATAGCAATCAGCCCCAGCATTTT
j_gene: TRBJ1-5
len: 19
v_gene: TRBV6-4
abundance: NA
d_gene: TRBD1

CDR3aa: CASSFRGQNTGELFF
CDR3nt: TGCGCCAGCAGTTTTCGTGGGCAGAACACCGGGGAGCTGTTTTTT
j_gene: TRBJ2-2
len: 15
v_gene: TRBV5-1
abundance: once
d_gene: NA

CDR3aa: CASSLPGTGNSPLHF
CDR3nt: TGTGCCAGCAGCCTCCCCGGGACAGGGAATTCACCCCTCCACTTT
j_gene: TRBJ1-6
len: 15
v_gene: TRBV7-9
abundance: NA
d_gene: TRBD1

CDR3aa: CASSPGTDATNEKLFF
CDR3nt: TGTGCCAGCAGCCCGGGGACAGATGCAACTAATGAAAAACTGTTTTTT
j_gene: TRBJ1-4
len: 16
v_gene: TRBV5-6
abundance: NA
d_gene: TRBD1

CDR3aa: CASAPRGVYEQYF
CDR3nt: TGTGCCAGCGCGCCACGGGGGGTCTACGAGCAGTACTTC
j_gene: TRBJ2-7
len: 13
v_gene: TRBV5-6
abundance: NA
d_gene: TRBD2

CDR3aa: CASSWGRGGTDTQYF
CDR3nt: TGTGCCAGCAGTTGGGGCAGGGGAGGCACAGATACGCAGTATTTT
j_gene: TRBJ2-3
len: 15
v_gene: TRBV6-5
abundance: NA
d_gene: NA

CDR3aa: CASSPGQGPTDTQYF
CDR3nt: TGTGCCAGCAGCCCCGGACAGGGGCCCACAGATACGCAGTATTTT
j_gene: TRBJ2-3
len: 15
v_gene: TRBV5-8
abundance: NA
d_gene: TRBD1

CDR3aa: CASSSQGPGELFF
CDR3nt: TGTGCCAGCAGCTCACAGGGGCCCGGGGAGCTGTTTTTT
j_gene: TRBJ2-2
len: 13
v_gene: TRBV11-2
abundance: few
d_gene: TRBD1

CDR3aa: CASRTPTGDQGNQPQHF
CDR3nt: TGTGCCAGTAGGACCCCGACAGGGGATCAGGGCAATCAGCCCCAGCATTTT
j_gene: TRBJ1-5
len: 17
v_gene: TRBV19
abundance: NA
d_gene: TRBD1

CDR3aa: CASSRGQGNYGYTF
CDR3nt: TGTGCCAGTAGTAGGGGACAGGGGAACTATGGCTACACCTTC
j_gene: TRBJ1-2
len: 14
v_gene: TRBV19
abundance: NA
d_gene: TRBD1

CDR3aa: CASSIDWQKNIQYF
CDR3nt: TGTGCCAGTAGTATCGACTGGCAGAAAAACATTCAGTACTTC
j_gene: TRBJ2-4
len: 14
v_gene: TRBV19
abundance: NA
d_gene: NA

CDR3aa: CASSYSGDGNTIYF
CDR3nt: TGTGCCAGCAGTTACTCTGGAGACGGAAACACCATATATTTT
j_gene: TRBJ1-3
len: 14
v_gene: TRBV6-2/TRBV6-3
abundance: many
d_gene: NA

CDR3aa: CSVLSGGADNEQFF
CDR3nt: TGCAGCGTTCTTAGCGGGGGGGCCGACAATGAGCAGTTCTTC
j_gene: TRBJ2-1
len: 14
v_gene: TRBV29-1
abundance: NA
d_gene: TRBD2

CDR3aa: CASSPPGQDGEYEQYF
CDR3nt: TGTGCCAGCTCACCACCCGGACAGGATGGAGAATACGAGCAGTACTTC
j_gene: TRBJ2-7
len: 16
v_gene: TRBV18
abundance: NA
d_gene: TRBD1

CDR3aa: CASSLGLAGTYEQYF
CDR3nt: TGCGCCAGCAGCCTCGGACTAGCGGGAACCTACGAGCAGTACTTC
j_gene: TRBJ2-7
len: 15
v_gene: TRBV4-1
abundance: NA
d_gene: TRBD2

CDR3aa: CAISDGLSGANVLTF
CDR3nt: TGTGCCATCAGTGACGGTCTGTCTGGGGCCAACGTCCTGACTTTC
j_gene: TRBJ2-6
len: 15
v_gene: TRBV10-3
abundance: NA
d_gene: NA

CDR3aa: CASSLGQGEQPQHF
CDR3nt: TGTGCCAGCAGCTTAGGACAGGGGGAACAGCCCCAGCATTTT
j_gene: TRBJ1-5
len: 14
v_gene: TRBV7-2
abundance: once
d_gene: TRBD1

CDR3aa: CASSQWGGQSTDTQYF
CDR3nt: TGTGCCAGCAGCCAGTGGGGAGGACAATCCACAGATACGCAGTATTTT
j_gene: TRBJ2-3
len: 16
v_gene: TRBV7-9
abundance: NA
d_gene: NA

CDR3aa: CSAFYPGGYTF
CDR3nt: TGCAGTGCCTTCTACCCGGGGGGCTACACCTTC
j_gene: TRBJ1-2
len: 11
v_gene: TRBV20-1
abundance: NA
d_gene: NA

CDR3aa: CASSPRQGIHEQFF
CDR3nt: TGTGCCAGCAGCCCCAGACAAGGTATCCATGAGCAGTTCTTC
j_gene: TRBJ2-1
len: 14
v_gene: TRBV7-2
abundance: many
d_gene: NA

CDR3aa: CASSRDRGEQYF
CDR3nt: TGTGCCAGCAGCCGGGACAGGGGCGAGCAGTACTTC
j_gene: TRBJ2-7
len: 12
v_gene: TRBV3-1/TRBV3-2
abundance: few
d_gene: TRBD1

CDR3aa: CASSYSRGLGTEAFF
CDR3nt: TGTGCCAGCAGTTACTCGAGGGGGCTTGGTACTGAAGCTTTCTTT
j_gene: TRBJ1-1
len: 15
v_gene: TRBV6-5
abundance: NA
d_gene: TRBD1

CDR3aa: CASSQVTGNSPLHF
CDR3nt: TGCGCCAGCAGCCAAGTCACGGGTAATTCACCCCTCCACTTT
j_gene: TRBJ1-6
len: 14
v_gene: TRBV4-3
abundance: NA
d_gene: NA

CDR3aa: CASSRTSGYNEQFF
CDR3nt: TGTGCCAGCAGCCGTACTAGCGGGTACAATGAGCAGTTCTTC
j_gene: TRBJ2-1
len: 14
v_gene: TRBV3-1/TRBV3-2
abundance: NA
d_gene: TRBD2

CDR3aa: CASSSTGEQYF
CDR3nt: TGTGCCAGCAGCTCGACAGGGGAGCAGTACTTC
j_gene: TRBJ2-7
len: 11
v_gene: TRBV7-9
abundance: NA
d_gene: TRBD1

CDR3aa: CASSQDLRRGAFF
CDR3nt: TGTGCCAGCAGCCAAGATCTTCGCCGGGGAGCTTTCTTT
j_gene: TRBJ1-1
len: 13
v_gene: TRBV3-1/TRBV3-2
abundance: NA
d_gene: NA

CDR3aa: CASSSSTGPPNEKLFF
CDR3nt: TGCGCCAGCAGCTCTTCTACAGGGCCCCCAAATGAAAAACTGTTTTTT
j_gene: TRBJ1-4
len: 16
v_gene: TRBV5-1
abundance: NA
d_gene: NA

CDR3aa: CASSLSGGGGANVLTF
CDR3nt: TGTGCCAGCAGTTTATCAGGCGGTGGTGGGGCCAACGTCCTGACTTTC
j_gene: TRBJ2-6
len: 16
v_gene: TRBV27
abundance: NA
d_gene: NA

CDR3aa: CASSPSSYEQYF
CDR3nt: TGTGCCAGCAGCCCTAGCTCCTACGAGCAGTACTTC
j_gene: TRBJ2-7
len: 12
v_gene: TRBV11-3
abundance: once
d_gene: NA

CDR3aa: CASSTPGQTLMAKNIQYF
CDR3nt: TGTGCCAGTAGTACCCCCGGACAGACTTTAATGGCCAAAAACATTCAGTACTTC
j_gene: TRBJ2-4
len: 18
v_gene: TRBV19
abundance: NA
d_gene: NA